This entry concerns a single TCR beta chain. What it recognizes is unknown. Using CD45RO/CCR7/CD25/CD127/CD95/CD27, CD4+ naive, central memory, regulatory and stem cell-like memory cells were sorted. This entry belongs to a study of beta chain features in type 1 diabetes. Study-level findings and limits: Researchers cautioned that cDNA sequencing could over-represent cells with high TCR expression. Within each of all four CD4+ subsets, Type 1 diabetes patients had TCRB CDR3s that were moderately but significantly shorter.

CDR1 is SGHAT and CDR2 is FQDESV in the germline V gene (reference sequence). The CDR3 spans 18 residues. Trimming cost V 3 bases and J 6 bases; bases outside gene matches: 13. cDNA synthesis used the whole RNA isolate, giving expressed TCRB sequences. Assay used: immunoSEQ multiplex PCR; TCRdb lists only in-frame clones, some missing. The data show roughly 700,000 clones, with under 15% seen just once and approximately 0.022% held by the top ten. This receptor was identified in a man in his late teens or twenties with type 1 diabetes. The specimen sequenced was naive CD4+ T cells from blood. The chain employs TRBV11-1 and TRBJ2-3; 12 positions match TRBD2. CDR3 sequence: CASSLSVTSGGMFDTQYF. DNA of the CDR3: TGTGCCAGCAGCTTGTCCGTGACTAGCGGGGGAATGTTTGATACGCAGTATTTT.